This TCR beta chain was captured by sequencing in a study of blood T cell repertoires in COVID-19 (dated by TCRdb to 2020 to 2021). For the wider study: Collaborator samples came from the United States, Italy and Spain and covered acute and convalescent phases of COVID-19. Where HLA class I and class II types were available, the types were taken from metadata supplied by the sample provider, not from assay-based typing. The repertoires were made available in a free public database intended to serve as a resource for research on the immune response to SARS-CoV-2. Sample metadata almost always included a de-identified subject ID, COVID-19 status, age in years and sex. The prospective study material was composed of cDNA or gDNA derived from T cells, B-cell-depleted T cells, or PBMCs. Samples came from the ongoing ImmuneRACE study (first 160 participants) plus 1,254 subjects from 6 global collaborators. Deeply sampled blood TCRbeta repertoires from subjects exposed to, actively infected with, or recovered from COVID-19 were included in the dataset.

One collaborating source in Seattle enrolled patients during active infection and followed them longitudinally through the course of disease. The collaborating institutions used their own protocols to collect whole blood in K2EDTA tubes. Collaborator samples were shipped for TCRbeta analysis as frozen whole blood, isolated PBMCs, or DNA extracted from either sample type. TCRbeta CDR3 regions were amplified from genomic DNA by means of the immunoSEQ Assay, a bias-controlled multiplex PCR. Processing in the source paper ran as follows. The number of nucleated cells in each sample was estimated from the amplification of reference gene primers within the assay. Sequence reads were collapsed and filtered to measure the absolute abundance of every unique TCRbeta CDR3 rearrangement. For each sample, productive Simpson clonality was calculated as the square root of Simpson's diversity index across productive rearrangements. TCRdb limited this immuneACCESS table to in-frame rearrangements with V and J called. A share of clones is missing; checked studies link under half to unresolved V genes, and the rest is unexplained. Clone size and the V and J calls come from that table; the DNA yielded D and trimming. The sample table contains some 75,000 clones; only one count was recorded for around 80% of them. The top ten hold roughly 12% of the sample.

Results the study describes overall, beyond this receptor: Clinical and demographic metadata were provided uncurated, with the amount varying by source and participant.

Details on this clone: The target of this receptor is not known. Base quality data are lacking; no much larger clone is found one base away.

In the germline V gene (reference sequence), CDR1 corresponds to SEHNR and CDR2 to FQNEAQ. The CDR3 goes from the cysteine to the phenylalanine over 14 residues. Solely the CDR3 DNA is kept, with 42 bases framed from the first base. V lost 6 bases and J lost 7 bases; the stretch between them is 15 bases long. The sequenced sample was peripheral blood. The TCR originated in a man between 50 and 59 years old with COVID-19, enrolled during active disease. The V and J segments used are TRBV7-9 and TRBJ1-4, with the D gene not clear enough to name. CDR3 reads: CASSPHHGGEKLFF. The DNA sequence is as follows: TGTGCCAGCAGTCCTCATCACGGTGGTGAAAAACTGTTTTTT.